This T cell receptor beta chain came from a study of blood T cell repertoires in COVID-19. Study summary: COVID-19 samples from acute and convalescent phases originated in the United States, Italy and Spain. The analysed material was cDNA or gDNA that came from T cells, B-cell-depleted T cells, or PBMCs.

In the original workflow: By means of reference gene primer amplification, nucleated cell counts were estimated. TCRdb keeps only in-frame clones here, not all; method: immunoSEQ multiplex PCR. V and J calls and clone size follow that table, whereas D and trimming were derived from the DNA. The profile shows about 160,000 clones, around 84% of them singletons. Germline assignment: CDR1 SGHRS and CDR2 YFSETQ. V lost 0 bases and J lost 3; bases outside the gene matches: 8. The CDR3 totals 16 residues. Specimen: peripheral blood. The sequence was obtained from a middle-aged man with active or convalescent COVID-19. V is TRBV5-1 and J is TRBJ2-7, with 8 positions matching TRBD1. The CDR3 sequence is CASSLGLYGQGYEQYF. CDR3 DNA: TGCGCCAGCAGCTTGGGACTATACGGACAGGGCTACGAGCAGTACTTC.